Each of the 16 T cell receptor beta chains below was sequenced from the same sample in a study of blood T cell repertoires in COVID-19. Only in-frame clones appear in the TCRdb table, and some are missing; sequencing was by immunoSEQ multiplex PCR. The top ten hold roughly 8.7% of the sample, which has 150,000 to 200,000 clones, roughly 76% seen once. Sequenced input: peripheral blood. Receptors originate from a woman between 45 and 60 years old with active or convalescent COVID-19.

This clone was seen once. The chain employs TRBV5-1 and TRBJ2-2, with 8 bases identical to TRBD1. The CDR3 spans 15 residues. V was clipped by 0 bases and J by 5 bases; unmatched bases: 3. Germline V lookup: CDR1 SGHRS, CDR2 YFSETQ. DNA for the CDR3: TGCGCCAGCAGCTTGGGGACAGGGCCAACCGGGGAGCTGTTTTTT. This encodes CASSLGTGPTGELFF.

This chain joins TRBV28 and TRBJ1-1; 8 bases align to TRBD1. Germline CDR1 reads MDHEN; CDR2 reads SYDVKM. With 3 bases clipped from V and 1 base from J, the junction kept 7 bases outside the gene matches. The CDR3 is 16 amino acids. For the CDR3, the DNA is TGTGCCAGCAGTTTCGGACAGGGACTGGGGAACACTGAAGCTTTCTTT. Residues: CASSFGQGLGNTEAFF.

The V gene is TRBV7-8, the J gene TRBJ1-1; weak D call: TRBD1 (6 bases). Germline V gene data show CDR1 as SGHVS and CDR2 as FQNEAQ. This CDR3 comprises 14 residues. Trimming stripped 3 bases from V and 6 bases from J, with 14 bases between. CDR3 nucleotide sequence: TGTGCCAGCAGCTTCTGGAACAGGGAATCTGAAGCTTTCTTT. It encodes CASSFWNRESEAFF.

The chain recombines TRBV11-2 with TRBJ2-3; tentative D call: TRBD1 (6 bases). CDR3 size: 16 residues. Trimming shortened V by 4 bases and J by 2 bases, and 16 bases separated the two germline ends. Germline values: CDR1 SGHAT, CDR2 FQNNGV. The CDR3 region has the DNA TGTGCCAGCAGCTCACGACAGGCCCCCCACACAGATACGCAGTATTTT. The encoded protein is CASSSRQAPHTDTQYF.

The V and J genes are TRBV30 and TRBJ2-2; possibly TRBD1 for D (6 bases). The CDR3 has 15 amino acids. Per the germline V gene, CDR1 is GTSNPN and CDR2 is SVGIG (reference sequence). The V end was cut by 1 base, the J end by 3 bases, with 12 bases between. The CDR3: CAWSAKGHYTGELFF. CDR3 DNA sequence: TGTGCCTGGAGTGCAAAGGGACACTACACCGGGGAGCTGTTTTTT.

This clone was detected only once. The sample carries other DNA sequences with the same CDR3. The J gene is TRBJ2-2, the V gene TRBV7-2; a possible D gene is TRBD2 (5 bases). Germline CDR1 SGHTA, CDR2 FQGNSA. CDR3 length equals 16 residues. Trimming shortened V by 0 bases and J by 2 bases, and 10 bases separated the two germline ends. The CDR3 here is CASSLALAGNTGELFF. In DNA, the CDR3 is TGTGCCAGCAGCTTAGCGCTCGCGGGTAACACCGGGGAGCTGTTTTTT. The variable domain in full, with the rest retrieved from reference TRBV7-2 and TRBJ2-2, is GAGVSQSPSNKVTEKGKDVELRCDPISGHTALYWYRQSLGQGLEFLIYFQGNSAPDKSGLPSDRFSAERTGGSVSTLTIQRTQQEDSAVYLCASSLALAGNTGELFFGEGSRLTVL.

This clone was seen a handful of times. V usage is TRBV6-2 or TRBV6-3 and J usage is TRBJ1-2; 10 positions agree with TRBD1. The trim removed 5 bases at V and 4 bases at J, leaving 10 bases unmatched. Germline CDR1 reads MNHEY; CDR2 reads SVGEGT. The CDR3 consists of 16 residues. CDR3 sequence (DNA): TGTGCCAGCAGTAGCCGGGACAGGGGACCACTCTATGGCTACACCTTC. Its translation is CASSSRDRGPLYGYTF.

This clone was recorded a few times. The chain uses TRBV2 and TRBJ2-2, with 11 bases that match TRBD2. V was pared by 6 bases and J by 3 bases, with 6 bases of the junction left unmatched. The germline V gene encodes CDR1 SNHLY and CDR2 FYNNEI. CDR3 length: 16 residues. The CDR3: CASSRPLAGDTGELFF. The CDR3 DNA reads TGTGCCAGCAGCCGACCACTAGCGGGAGACACCGGGGAGCTGTTTTTT.

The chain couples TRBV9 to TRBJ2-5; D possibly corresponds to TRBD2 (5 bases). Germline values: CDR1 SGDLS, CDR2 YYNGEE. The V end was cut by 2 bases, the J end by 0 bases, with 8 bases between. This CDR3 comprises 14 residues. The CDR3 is CASSVGLNQETQYF. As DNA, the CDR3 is TGTGCCAGCAGCGTCGGACTCAACCAAGAGACCCAGTACTTC.

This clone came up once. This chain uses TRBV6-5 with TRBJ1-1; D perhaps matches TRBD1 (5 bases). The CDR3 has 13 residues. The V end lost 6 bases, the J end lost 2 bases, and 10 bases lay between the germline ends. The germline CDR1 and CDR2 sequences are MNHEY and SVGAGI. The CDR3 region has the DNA TGTGCCAGCAGGATGACAGAAAACACTGAAGCTTTCTTT. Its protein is CASRMTENTEAFF.

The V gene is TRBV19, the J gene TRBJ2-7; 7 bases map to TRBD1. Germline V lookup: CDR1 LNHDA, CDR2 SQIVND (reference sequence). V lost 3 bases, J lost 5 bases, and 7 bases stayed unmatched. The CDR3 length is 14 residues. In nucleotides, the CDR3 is TGTGCCAGTAGTATCGGCCAGGGGGTGCACGAGCAGTACTTC. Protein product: CASSIGQGVHEQYF.

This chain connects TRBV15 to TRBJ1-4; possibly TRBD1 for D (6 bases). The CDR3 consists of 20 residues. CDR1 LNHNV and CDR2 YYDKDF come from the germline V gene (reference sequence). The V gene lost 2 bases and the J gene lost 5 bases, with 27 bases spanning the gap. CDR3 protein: CATSRQPTGYGILRNEKLFF. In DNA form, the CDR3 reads TGTGCCACCAGCAGACAACCCACAGGGTACGGAATTTTGAGGAATGAAAAACTGTTTTTT.

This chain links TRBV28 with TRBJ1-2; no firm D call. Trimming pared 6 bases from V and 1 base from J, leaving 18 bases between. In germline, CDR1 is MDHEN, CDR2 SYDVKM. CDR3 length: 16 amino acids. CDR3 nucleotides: TGTGCCAGCAGCCCAACTAACGGGAGAATTAACTATGGCTACACCTTC. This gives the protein CASSPTNGRINYGYTF.

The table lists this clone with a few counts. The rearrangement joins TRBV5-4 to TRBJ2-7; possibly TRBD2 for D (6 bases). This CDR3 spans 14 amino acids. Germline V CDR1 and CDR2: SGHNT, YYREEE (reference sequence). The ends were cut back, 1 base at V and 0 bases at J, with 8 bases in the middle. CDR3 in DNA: TGTGCCAGCAGCTTGACTAGCAGCTCCTACGAGCAGTACTTC. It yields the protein CASSLTSSSYEQYF. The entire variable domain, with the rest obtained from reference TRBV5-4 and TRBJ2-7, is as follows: ETGVTQSPTHLIKTRGQQVTLRCSSQSGHNTVSWYQQALGQGPQFIFQYYREEENGRGNFPPRFSGLQFPNYSSELNVNALELDDSALYLCASSLTSSSYEQYFGPGTRLTVT.

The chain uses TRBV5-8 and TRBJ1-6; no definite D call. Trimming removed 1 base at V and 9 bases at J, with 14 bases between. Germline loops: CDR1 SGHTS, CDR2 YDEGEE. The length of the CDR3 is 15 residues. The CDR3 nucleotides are TGTGCCAGCAGCTTGAGTTCGGGTCGGCGTTCACCCCTCCACTTT. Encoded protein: CASSLSSGRRSPLHF.

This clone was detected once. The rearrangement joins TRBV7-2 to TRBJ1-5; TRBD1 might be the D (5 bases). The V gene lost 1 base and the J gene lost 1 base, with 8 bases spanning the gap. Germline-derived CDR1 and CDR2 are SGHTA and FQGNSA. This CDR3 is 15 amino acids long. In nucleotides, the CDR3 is TGTGCCAGCAGCTTAGGGGGCGGAAGCAATCAGCCCCAGCATTTT. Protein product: CASSLGGGSNQPQHF. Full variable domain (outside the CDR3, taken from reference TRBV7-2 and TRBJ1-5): GAGVSQSPSNKVTEKGKDVELRCDPISGHTALYWYRQSLGQGLEFLIYFQGNSAPDKSGLPSDRFSAERTGGSVSTLTIQRTQQEDSAVYLCASSLGGGSNQPQHFGDGTRLSIL.